This T cell receptor (beta chain) comes out of a study of CD8 T cells in ankylosing spondylitis. Findings and caveats of the study: CD8+ by phenotype, disease-linked clones were relatively rare in peripheral blood. Ankylosing spondylitis blood seemed to carry a telltale TCR beta motif made of under ten highly homologous variants.

A quantitative 5'-RACE method, one with molecular barcodes, was used to make TCR beta libraries. TCRdb recomputed calls from the 5' RACE reads with MiXCR, one row per CDR3 protein. Of 250,000 to 300,000 distinct CDR3 sequences detected, approximately 20% appear once; the ten largest clones hold over 25%. This clonotype was seen a few times. What it recognizes is unknown. V lost 2 bases and J lost 6, with 8 bases in between. The CDR3 totals 12 residues. The sample consisted of blood, either unsorted or a sorted T cell fraction (not recorded which). This TCR derives from a male donor with ankylosing spondylitis or in good health (not recorded which). The chain uses TRBV12-3 or TRBV12-4 and TRBJ2-7, with a tentative D call TRBD2 (5 bases). CDR3 sequence: CASSLWGAEQYF. CDR3 bases: TGTGCCAGCAGTTTATGGGGAGCCGAGCAGTACTTC.